The clone carrying this T cell receptor (beta chain) has just a few counts. Its antigen is undetermined. The source of the sample is a study of response to subunit inactivated influenza vaccine. Study outcomes and limitations: Authors suggested few new T cells are recruited by each seasonal influenza vaccination.

CDR3 length: 14 amino acids. The germline gives CDR1 MNHEY, CDR2 SVGEGT. V lost 8 bases to trimming and J lost 1 base, with 15 bases between them. TCRdb redid the calling of the RT-PCR reads with MiXCR, one entry per CDR3 protein. The sample lists 650,000 to 800,000 distinct CDR3 sequences; less than 20% were seen once. The sequence was collected from a man aged 45 to 65 who received an inactivated influenza vaccine. The V gene is TRBV6-2 or TRBV6-3, the J gene TRBJ2-7; weak D call: TRBD2 (5 bases). Sequences were derived from PBMCs from blood, sampled less than 6 days after vaccination. CDR3 sequence (DNA): TGTGCCAGCTCCCCAGCTAGCAGATCCTACGAGCAGTACTTC. It specifies CASSPASRSYEQYF.